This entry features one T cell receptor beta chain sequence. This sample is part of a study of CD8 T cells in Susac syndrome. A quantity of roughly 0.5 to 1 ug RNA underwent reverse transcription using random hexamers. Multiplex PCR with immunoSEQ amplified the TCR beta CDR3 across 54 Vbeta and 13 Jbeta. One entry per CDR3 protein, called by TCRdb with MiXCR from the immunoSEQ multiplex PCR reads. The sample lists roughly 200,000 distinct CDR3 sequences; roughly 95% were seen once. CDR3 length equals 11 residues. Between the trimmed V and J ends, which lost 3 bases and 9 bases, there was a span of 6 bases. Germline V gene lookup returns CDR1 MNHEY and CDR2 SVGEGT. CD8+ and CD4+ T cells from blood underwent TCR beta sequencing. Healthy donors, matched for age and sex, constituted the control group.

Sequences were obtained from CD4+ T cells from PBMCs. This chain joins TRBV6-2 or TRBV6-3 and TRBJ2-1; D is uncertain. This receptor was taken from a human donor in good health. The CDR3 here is CASSYETEQFF. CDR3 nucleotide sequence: TGTGCCAGCAGTTATGAGACTGAGCAGTTCTTC.